These 8 T cell receptor beta chains were all obtained from the same sample, sequenced in a study of response to subunit inactivated influenza vaccine. MiXCR, applied by TCRdb to the RT-PCR reads, yields one record per CDR3 protein. The data contain about 160,000 distinct CDR3 sequences, approximately 11% of them seen just once; the ten biggest clones take up around 12%. Source: non-naive T cells sorted from PBMCs, taken about 6 weeks after vaccination. These TCRs come from a man over 45 who received an inactivated influenza vaccine.

Remarks on this clonotype: This clone may be a read error of a much larger clone one base away. V is TRBV7-2 and J is TRBJ2-2; TRBD1 matches 7 bases. Looked up from germline, CDR1 is SGHTA and CDR2 is FQGNSA. CDR3 length: 16 amino acids. J gave up 0 bases and V 6 bases, and 7 bases lay outside the gene matches. The CDR3 nucleotides read TGTGCCAGCAGACGCGCCGGGACAGCGAACACCGGGGAGCTGTTTTTT. Protein product: CASRRAGTANTGELFF.

This clonotype has at least ten counts. The J gene is TRBJ2-3, the V gene TRBV18; 8 bases are a match to TRBD2. V shed 4 bases, J shed 4 bases, and the junction held 19 bases outside the gene matches. The CDR3 loop spans 19 amino acids. Germline loops: CDR1 KGHSH, CDR2 LQKENI. CDR3 protein: CASSHLRRGARTESDTQYF. CDR3 DNA: TGTGCCAGCTCACATCTCAGGCGGGGGGCCAGAACAGAGTCAGATACGCAGTATTTT.

This clonotype was observed a few times. The chain employs TRBV6-2 or TRBV6-3 and TRBJ1-6, with TRBD1 as a possible D gene (6 bases). The CDR3 runs 14 residues. The ends were cut back, 0 bases at V and 7 bases at J, with 7 bases in the middle. Germline CDR1 MNHEY, CDR2 SVGEGT. The CDR3 sequence is CASSYSDSNSPLHF. The CDR3 nucleotides are TGTGCCAGCAGTTACTCGGACAGCAATTCACCCCTCCACTTT.

J is TRBJ2-5 and V is TRBV20-1; 8 positions agree with TRBD2. The CDR3 totals 16 residues. Germline loops: CDR1 DFQATT, CDR2 SNEGSKA (reference sequence). V lost 3 bases, J lost 1 base, and 10 bases stayed unmatched. CDR3 sequence (DNA): TGCAGTGCTAGTGGGGCCCAGCGGGGGAGCCAAGAGACCCAGTACTTC. Translation: CSASGAQRGSQETQYF.

This clonotype was counted only a few times. This chain links TRBV5-1 with TRBJ2-3; no clear D. There are 17 residues in the CDR3. The ends were cut back, 1 base at V and 0 bases at J, with 15 bases in the middle. CDR1 is SGHRS, CDR2 YFSETQ, per germline. CDR3 residues: CASSLRSGGASTDTQYF. The CDR3 DNA sequence: TGCGCCAGCAGCTTGCGGTCGGGCGGCGCTAGCACAGATACGCAGTATTTT.

The chain couples TRBV7-9 to TRBJ1-3, with 7 positions matching TRBD1. Germline lookup yields CDR1 SEHNR and CDR2 FQNEAQ (reference sequence). This CDR3 contains 15 residues. The V gene end was trimmed by 1 base and the J gene end by 3 bases; junction bases not matched to a gene: 3. CDR3 sequence: CASSLGGGNGNTIYF. CDR3 nucleotide sequence: TGTGCCAGCAGCTTAGGAGGGGGCAATGGAAACACCATATATTTT. Full variable domain (missing parts from reference TRBV7-9 and TRBJ1-3): DTGVSQNPRHKITKRGQNVTFRCDPISEHNRLYWYRQTLGQGPEFLTYFQNEAQLEKSRLLSDRFSAERPKGSFSTLEIQRTEQGDSAMYLCASSLGGGNGNTIYFGEGSWLTVV.

This clonotype appeared many times. The chain is built from TRBV6-4 and TRBJ2-6; 8 bases line up with TRBD2. The CDR3 loop spans 22 amino acids. CDR1 MRHNA and CDR2 SNTAGT come from the germline V gene. Trimming at V came to 5 bases and at J to 1 base, leaving 22 bases not matched to a gene. Here the CDR3 reads CASSPITSGTVQGLSGANVLTF. CDR3 DNA: TGTGCCAGCAGTCCGATTACTAGCGGAACCGTTCAGGGTCTTTCTGGGGCCAACGTCCTGACTTTC.

This clonotype was recorded at least ten times. The V gene is TRBV12-3 or TRBV12-4, the J gene TRBJ2-5, with D possibly being TRBD1 (6 bases). V was cut by 4 bases and J by 5 bases, with 11 bases left in between. The CDR3 spans 13 residues. The CDR3 coding sequence is TGTGCCAGCAGTTCTACAACAGGGGAGACCCAGTACTTC. Translated: CASSSTTGETQYF.